The 20 T cell receptor beta chains given below trace back to one sample, sequenced in a study of cytotoxic CD8 clonotypes in ibrutinib-treated CLL. The repertoire was sequenced with immunoSEQ multiplex PCR; TCRdb's copy has only in-frame clones and lacks some. The sample comprises around 310,000 clones, roughly 80% of which are singletons, and over 6.5% rests with the top ten. The sequencing used PBMCs, collected before ibrutinib treatment. The source is a human donor with chronic lymphocytic leukemia.

The chain recombines TRBV20-1 with TRBJ2-7; D is possibly TRBD1 (6 bases). V was shortened by 7 bases and J by 4 bases, with 11 bases between the two germline ends. This CDR3 comprises 11 residues. Germline V gene lookup returns CDR1 DFQATT and CDR2 SNEGSKA (reference sequence). The CDR3 here is CSVYRVYEQYF. CDR3 DNA: TGCAGTGTATACAGGGTTTACGAGCAGTACTTC.

V is TRBV5-6 and J is TRBJ2-1; the D gene is possibly TRBD1 (5 bases). Germline CDR1 SGHDT, CDR2 YYEEEE. The CDR3 contains 17 residues. The germline V and J ends were trimmed by 0 bases and 1 base, with 14 bases remaining between them. CDR3 sequence reads: CASSLELQGGSYNEQFF. DNA of the CDR3: TGTGCCAGCAGCTTGGAACTCCAGGGTGGGTCCTACAATGAGCAGTTCTTC.

This clone occurred many times. The chain joins TRBV6-5 to TRBJ2-3, with a weak D call TRBD2 (6 bases). V was clipped by 5 bases and J by 2 bases, with 14 bases between them. The CDR3 is 15 amino acids. In germline, CDR1 is MNHEY, CDR2 SVGAGI. The DNA of the CDR3 is TGTGCCAGCAGTGGAGTGGCGGGGACCACAGATACGCAGTATTTT. Translation gives CASSGVAGTTDTQYF.

This chain joins TRBV9 and TRBJ2-3; unclear D gene. CDR3 length: 14 residues. Trimming removed 2 bases from V and 2 bases from J, with 9 bases in between. Germline-derived CDR1 and CDR2 are SGDLS and YYNGEE. The CDR3 loop is CASSVFPSTDTQYF. The DNA of the CDR3 is TGTGCCAGCAGCGTTTTTCCCTCCACAGATACGCAGTATTTT.

This clone was detected only a few times. The gene calls are TRBV7-9 and TRBJ2-4; TRBD2 is a possible D gene (5 bases). Germline V gives CDR1 SEHNR, CDR2 FQNEAQ (reference sequence). V was shortened by 1 base and J by 3 bases, with 10 bases between the two germline ends. The CDR3 runs to 15 residues. CDR3 DNA: TGTGCCAGCAGCTTAGAACGGGATGTCAAAAACATTCAGTACTTC. It is translated as CASSLERDVKNIQYF.

This rearrangement joins TRBV4-2 to TRBJ1-5, with D unclear. CDR1 is LGHNA and CDR2 is YNFKEQ in the germline V gene. V was clipped by 2 bases and J by 2 bases, with 13 bases between them. The CDR3 has 16 residues. CDR3 bases: TGTGCCAGCAGCCAAATTTTAGGGAGTCGCAATCAGCCCCAGCATTTT. It codes for CASSQILGSRNQPQHF.

In its sample, this clone was seen a few times. The V call is TRBV7-9, the J call TRBJ2-7, with 7 positions matching TRBD2. V lost 1 base and J lost 9; bases outside the gene matches: 12. This CDR3 comprises 15 residues. Germline V gives CDR1 SEHNR, CDR2 FQNEAQ (reference sequence). CDR3: CASSLVLASGAVQYF. The CDR3 DNA follows: TGTGCCAGCAGCTTAGTGTTAGCTAGCGGCGCCGTGCAGTACTTC. The full variable domain, in which reference TRBV7-9 and TRBJ2-7 provide the parts outside the CDR3, is DTGVSQNPRHKITKRGQNVTFRCDPISEHNRLYWYRQTLGQGPEFLTYFQNEAQLEKSRLLSDRFSAERPKGSFSTLEIQRTEQGDSAMYLCASSLVLASGAVQYFGPGTRLTVT.

The chain employs TRBV4-2 and TRBJ1-2, with D unclear. Per germline, CDR1 LGHNA and CDR2 YNFKEQ. Trimming left V 0 bases short and J 8 bases short, with 16 bases between. The length of the CDR3 is 15 residues. The CDR3 spells CASSQEVQIRRGYTF. DNA of the CDR3: TGTGCCAGCAGCCAAGAGGTACAGATACGGCGCGGCTACACCTTC.

The rearrangement links TRBV7-6 to TRBJ2-7; 8 bases line up with TRBD2. Losses at the gene ends were 5 bases for V and 2 bases for J; bases not matched to a gene: 8. Germline V lookup: CDR1 SGHVS, CDR2 FNYEAQ. This CDR3 spans 15 amino acids. The CDR3: CASSPLAGGAYEQYF. CDR3 DNA: TGTGCCAGCAGCCCCCTAGCGGGTGGGGCCTACGAGCAGTACTTC.

This clone was recorded only once. The chain joins TRBV6-5 to TRBJ1-4, with unresolved D. The CDR3 runs to 15 residues. Germline V lookup: CDR1 MNHEY, CDR2 SVGAGI. Trimming cost V 6 bases and J 0 bases, with 11 bases left between them. The CDR3 protein is CASSSREATNEKLFF. CDR3 nucleotides: TGTGCCAGCAGCTCTCGAGAAGCAACTAATGAAAAACTGTTTTTT.

V gene TRBV2 combines with J gene TRBJ1-4; D is unclear. The CDR3 loop spans 16 amino acids. CDR1 is SNHLY and CDR2 is FYNNEI in the germline V gene. The V gene lost 0 bases and the J gene lost 0 bases, with 8 bases spanning the gap. The CDR3, as DNA: TGTGCCAGCAGTGAAGCAGTGGGGACAACTAATGAAAAACTGTTTTTT. It yields the protein CASSEAVGTTNEKLFF. The full variable domain, with the rest looked up from reference TRBV2 and TRBJ1-4, is EPEVTQTPSHQVTQMGQEVILRCVPISNHLYFYWYRQILGQKVEFLVSFYNNEISEKSEIFDDQFSVERPDGSNFTLKIRSTKLEDSAMYFCASSEAVGTTNEKLFFGSGTQLSVL.

This clone showed up just once. The chain has TRBV28 and TRBJ2-3, with D possibly TRBD2 on 5 matching bases. This CDR3 contains 14 residues. Per the germline V gene, CDR1 is MDHEN and CDR2 is SYDVKM. V dropped 6 bases and J dropped 0 bases, with 10 bases sitting between them. CDR3 region: CASRSGYSTDTQYF. The CDR3 DNA sequence: TGTGCCAGCAGGTCGGGATATAGCACAGATACGCAGTATTTT.

The V gene is TRBV11-2, the J gene TRBJ2-1, with 11 nucleotides matching TRBD2. The V gene's germline CDR1 is SGHAT and CDR2 FQNNGV. This CDR3 comprises 14 residues. Unmatched junction bases numbered 1, after V lost 4 bases and J lost 5 bases. For the CDR3, the DNA is TGTGCCAGCAGCTCGGGACTAGCGGACAATGAGCAGTTCTTC. It translates to CASSSGLADNEQFF.

This chain links TRBV19 with TRBJ1-1; D ambiguous. The V gene lost 3 bases and the J gene lost 5 bases, with 16 bases spanning the gap. CDR1 and CDR2 from the germline V gene are LNHDA and SQIVND (reference sequence). The CDR3 runs to 15 residues. Written as DNA, the CDR3 is TGTGCCAGTAGTATTCCGGACGGGATACAAACTGAAGCTTTCTTT. It specifies CASSIPDGIQTEAFF. Full variable domain (missing parts from reference TRBV19 and TRBJ1-1): DGGITQSPKYLFRKEGQNVTLSCEQNLNHDAMYWYRQDPGQGLRLIYYSQIVNDFQKGDIAEGYSVSREKKESFPLTVTSAQKNPTAFYLCASSIPDGIQTEAFFGQGTRLTVV.

The V call is TRBV7-9, the J call TRBJ1-2; D is undetermined. V lost 6 bases to trimming and J lost 4 bases, with 6 bases between them. Germline values: CDR1 SEHNR, CDR2 FQNEAQ (reference sequence). CDR3 size: 11 residues. DNA of the CDR3: TGTGCCAGCAGGGAGAGCTATGGCTACACCTTC. Encoded protein: CASRESYGYTF.

The rearrangement uses TRBV27 and TRBJ2-1; 9 positions agree with TRBD2. This CDR3 has 14 amino acids. CDR1 is MNHEY, CDR2 SMNVEV, per germline (reference sequence). Germline trimming cut 6 bases from V and 8 bases from J; bases unmatched to any gene: 8. The CDR3 sequence: CASRIGTSYHEQFF. The DNA for the CDR3 is TGTGCCAGCAGAATCGGGACTAGCTATCATGAGCAGTTCTTC.

The CDR3 is CASSFSGTGGGRITEAFF. Here the CDR3 DNA reads TGTGCCAGCTCATTCTCCGGGACAGGGGGCGGTCGTATCACTGAAGCTTTCTTT. J is TRBJ1-1 and V is TRBV18; 12 positions match TRBD1. Looked up from germline, CDR1 is KGHSH and CDR2 is LQKENI. V lost 5 bases and J lost 4; bases outside the gene matches: 14. The CDR3 totals 18 residues. The full variable domain, with the rest looked up from reference TRBV18 and TRBJ1-1, is NAGVMQNPRHLVRRRGQEARLRCSPMKGHSHVYWYRQLPEEGLKFMVYLQKENIIDESGMPKERFSAEFPKEGPSILRIQQVVRGDSAAYFCASSFSGTGGGRITEAFFGQGTRLTVV.

This chain links TRBV19 with TRBJ2-2; D may match TRBD1 or TRBD2 (5 bases each). Trimming took 0 bases from V and 7 from J, leaving 27 bases between them. CDR1 LNHDA and CDR2 SQIVND come from the germline V gene (reference sequence). The CDR3 totals 20 residues. CDR3 coding DNA: TGTGCCAGTAGTATAGATCCCCCACGCACCCTCCGGGACCTCGGCGGGGAGCTGTTTTTT. Translating it yields CASSIDPPRTLRDLGGELFF.

The V and J genes are TRBV2 and TRBJ2-2, with D tentatively TRBD1 (6 bases). This CDR3 contains 15 residues. Germline CDR1 reads SNHLY; CDR2 reads FYNNEI. V dropped 4 bases and J dropped 0 bases, with 9 bases sitting between them. The CDR3 sequence: CASSGWTANTGELFF. The CDR3 nucleotides are TGTGCCAGCAGTGGGTGGACAGCGAACACCGGGGAGCTGTTTTTT.

The chain carries TRBV2 and TRBJ2-1; the match to TRBD1 covers 10 bases. This CDR3 is built from 15 residues. The germline gives CDR1 SNHLY, CDR2 FYNNEI. The V and J ends lost 4 bases and 5 bases, in that order; junction bases with no gene match: 5. The CDR3 nucleotides read TGTGCCAGCAGTGTTTCCGGGACAGGGGACAATGAGCAGTTCTTC. Amino acids: CASSVSGTGDNEQFF. Full variable domain (missing parts from reference TRBV2 and TRBJ2-1): EPEVTQTPSHQVTQMGQEVILRCVPISNHLYFYWYRQILGQKVEFLVSFYNNEISEKSEIFDDQFSVERPDGSNFTLKIRSTKLEDSAMYFCASSVSGTGDNEQFFGPGTRLTVL.